This TCR beta chain was captured in a study of T-cell reconstitution after alpha-beta-depleted transplantation in children. For TCRbeta, the library was prepared with unique molecular identifiers. TCRdb called the PCR reads again in MiXCR, with one record for every CDR3 protein. The table shows around 960,000 distinct CDR3 sequences, with 25% to 35% occurring only once. The source is a boy younger than two who had a stem cell transplant for SCID, so the T cells may come from the graft donor. Specimen: PBMCs, mostly from graft donor cells, collected 360 days after TCRalphabeta/CD19-depleted stem cell transplant.

Written as DNA, the CDR3 is TGTGCCAGCCACCCGGTTCTAGCAGGATCGCAGTATTTT. Protein product: CASHPVLAGSQYF. This chain joins TRBV9 and TRBJ2-3; D is perhaps TRBD2 (5 bases). The V end lost 7 bases, the J end lost 10 bases, and 19 bases lay between the germline ends. The CDR3 sequence is 13 residues long. Germline V gives CDR1 SGDLS, CDR2 YYNGEE.